The 32 T cell receptor beta chains below come from one sample, sequenced in a study of shared clonotypes between healthy human individuals. The protocol was immunoSEQ multiplex PCR, while the TCRdb copy is restricted to in-frame clones and leaves out a portion. The sample carries about 490,000 clones, around 80% recorded once. The sample was PBMCs. These receptors came from a woman aged 40 to 55 in good health. Some clones in this sample may be carry-over from other donors' samples.

This clone was counted ten times or more. The rearrangement joins TRBV6-1 to TRBJ1-4; 7 bases are a match to TRBD1. The V segment lost 5 bases and the J segment 4 bases; nucleotides outside the gene matches: 7. Germline V gene sequence: CDR1 MNHNS, CDR2 SASEGT. The CDR3 has 15 residues. The CDR3 DNA reads TGTGCCAGCAGTTCAACAGGGGACTATAATGAAAAACTGTTTTTT. Its protein is CASSSTGDYNEKLFF.

This rearrangement joins TRBV27 to TRBJ2-2, with TRBD1 identical over 8 bases. CDR1 and CDR2 (germline): MNHEY, SMNVEV (reference sequence). V lost 10 bases, J lost 1 base, and 2 bases stayed unmatched. This CDR3 is 13 amino acids long. CDR3: CATTGVNTGELFF. The DNA for the CDR3 is TGTGCCACGACAGGGGTGAACACCGGGGAGCTGTTTTTT.

The J gene is TRBJ2-1, the V gene TRBV11-2; 7 nucleotides line up with TRBD1. V gave up 6 bases and J gave up 3 bases; unmatched junction bases: 5. CDR1 SGHAT and CDR2 FQNNGV come from the germline V gene. The CDR3 contains 14 residues. As DNA, the CDR3 is TGTGCCAGCAGTCCACGGACAGGCTACAATGAGCAGTTCTTC. It encodes CASSPRTGYNEQFF.

The chain links TRBV6-1 to TRBJ2-5, with 10 bases fitting TRBD1. The CDR3 length is 15 residues. CDR1 is MNHNS and CDR2 is SASEGT in the germline V gene. J was trimmed by 5 bases and V by 4 bases; bases with no gene match: 7. In DNA form, the CDR3 reads TGTGCCAGCAGTGGTATGACAGGGGGCTGGGAGACCCAGTACTTC. This encodes CASSGMTGGWETQYF.

This chain uses TRBV6-6 with TRBJ2-7; the D gene is possibly TRBD2 (6 bases). Per germline, CDR1 MNHNY and CDR2 SVGAGI (reference sequence). The CDR3 runs to 15 residues. V was cut by 5 bases and J by 5 bases, with 19 bases left in between. CDR3 loop: CASSREEGVGDEQYF. CDR3 nucleotide sequence: TGTGCCAGCAGTAGGGAGGAGGGTGTCGGGGACGAGCAGTACTTC.

Comments on this clone: The junction does not match germline at one end; this may be a read error. V usage is TRBV7-6 and J usage is TRBJ1-3, with D unresolved. The CDR3 extends over 15 amino acids. Germline loops: CDR1 SGHVS, CDR2 FNYEAQ. The CDR3 nucleotides read TGTGCTAGCAGCTTAAGTATGAGCTCTGGAAACACCATATATTTT. Translating gives CASSLSMSSGNTIYF.

CDR3 DNA sequence: TGTGCCAGCAGTGAAGCCCGGACTAGCGGCTACGAGCAGTACTTC. Translating gives CASSEARTSGYEQYF. The chain carries TRBV6-1 and TRBJ2-7; 10 bases align to TRBD2. The CDR3 sequence is 15 residues long. CDR1 is MNHNS, CDR2 SASEGT, per germline. With 0 bases clipped from V and 3 bases from J, the junction kept 2 bases outside the gene matches.

This clone was counted a single time. This chain links TRBV5-6 with TRBJ2-1; weak D call: TRBD1 (5 bases). Germline CDR1 reads SGHDT; CDR2 reads YYEEEE. Trimming pared 0 bases from V and 9 bases from J, leaving 10 bases between. CDR3 length: 13 residues. In nucleotides, the CDR3 is TGTGCCAGCAGCTTGGGCAGGGTGGGTGAGCAGTTCTTC. Translated: CASSLGRVGEQFF.

The chain has TRBV7-9 and TRBJ2-1, with TRBD2 matching over 9 bases. J gave up 5 bases and V 2 bases, and 13 bases lay outside the gene matches. This CDR3 region has 18 residues. The V gene's germline CDR1 is SEHNR and CDR2 FQNEAQ (reference sequence). In nucleotides, the CDR3 is TGTGCCAGCAGCTTATCTGATATGGCGGGAGGGCTTCACAATGAGCAGTTCTTC. It is translated as CASSLSDMAGGLHNEQFF.

This chain connects TRBV10-1 to TRBJ2-1; 7 bases are shared with TRBD1. Per the germline V gene, CDR1 is WNHNN and CDR2 is SYGVQD (reference sequence). The ends lost 0 bases at V and 2 bases at J; junction bases unmatched: 1. The CDR3 is made up of 15 amino acids. For the CDR3, the DNA is TGCGCCAGCAGTGAGTCGGGACAGCCCTACAATGAGCAGTTCTTC. It codes for CASSESGQPYNEQFF.

The rearrangement joins TRBV4-3 to TRBJ2-7; 8 bases are a match to TRBD1. Germline CDR1 is LGHNA and CDR2 is YSLEER. The CDR3 consists of 15 residues. Trimming cost V 3 bases and J 5 bases; bases outside gene matches: 9. CDR3 in amino acids: CASSQEDRELDEQYF. DNA of the CDR3: TGCGCCAGCAGCCAGGAGGACAGGGAGCTGGACGAGCAGTACTTC.

This chain connects TRBV4-2 to TRBJ1-1; 7 nucleotides match TRBD1. V lost 4 bases to trimming and J lost 3 bases; unmatched junction nucleotides: 5. In germline, CDR1 is LGHNA, CDR2 YNFKEQ. The CDR3 consists of 14 residues. The CDR3 DNA reads as TGTGCCAGCAGCCGAGGGGGCCAGGACACTGAAGCTTTCTTT. Translated, it gives CASSRGGQDTEAFF.

The gene calls are TRBV29-1 and TRBJ2-7; D might be TRBD1 (6 bases). V was shortened by 7 bases and J by 2 bases, with 12 bases between the two germline ends. This CDR3 has 12 amino acids. Germline V lookup: CDR1 SQVTM, CDR2 ANQGSEA. CDR3 amino acids: CSAPDSAYEQYF. DNA for the CDR3: TGCAGCGCTCCGGACAGTGCCTACGAGCAGTACTTC.

The DNA of the CDR3 is TGTGCCTCCGCCCGAAGCGGCGATCAGCCCCAGCATTTT. Its translation is CASARSGDQPQHF. V usage is TRBV10-3 and J usage is TRBJ1-5; D remains ambiguous. There are 13 residues in the CDR3. The V gene's germline CDR1 is ENHRY and CDR2 SYGVKD. Trimming stripped 11 bases from V and 5 bases from J, with 16 bases between.

V is TRBV11-2 and J is TRBJ2-7; 7 bases line up with TRBD2. The CDR3 spans 15 residues. J gave up 7 bases and V 1 base, and 10 bases lay outside the gene matches. Germline loops: CDR1 SGHAT, CDR2 FQNNGV. The CDR3: CASSLVLAVVREQYF. CDR3 sequence (DNA): TGTGCCAGCAGCTTAGTTCTAGCGGTAGTACGGGAGCAGTACTTC. The full variable domain, completed using reference TRBV11-2 and TRBJ2-7, is EAGVAQSPRYKIIEKRQSVAFWCNPISGHATLYWYQQILGQGPKLLIQFQNNGVVDDSQLPKDRFSAERLKGVDSTLKIQPAKLEDSAVYLCASSLVLAVVREQYFGPGTRLTVT.

This sequence joins TRBV5-1 and TRBJ2-1; 8 bases map to TRBD2. Trimming removed 3 bases from V and 5 bases from J; junction bases left unmatched: 7. The CDR3 spans 15 residues. Per germline, CDR1 SGHRS and CDR2 YFSETQ. CDR3 in DNA: TGCGCCAGCAGCTGGACGCCGGGAGGGGACAATGAGCAGTTCTTC. This translates into CASSWTPGGDNEQFF.

J is TRBJ2-7 and V is TRBV10-3; D might be TRBD2 (6 bases). The germline V gene has CDR1 ENHRY and CDR2 SYGVKD. This CDR3 comprises 17 residues. V shed 4 bases and J shed 5 bases, with 24 bases lying between them. DNA of the CDR3: TGTGCCATCAGTGCCTGGGTGACTAGGAAAGGTCTCAACGAGCAGTACTTC. It yields the protein CAISAWVTRKGLNEQYF.

A word on this clone: In the same sample, other DNA sequences code for this CDR3. The genes are TRBV6-1 and TRBJ2-2, with D unclear. V lost 3 bases and J lost 1, with 6 bases in between. The CDR3 contains 14 residues. CDR1 and CDR2 (germline): MNHNS, SASEGT. The CDR3 here is CASSDAVNTGELFF. The CDR3 coding sequence is TGTGCCAGCAGTGATGCGGTGAACACCGGGGAGCTGTTTTTT.

The chain couples TRBV20-1 to TRBJ1-6; D not certain. This CDR3 is built from 11 residues. V lost 5 bases, J lost 9 bases, and 8 bases lay in between. Germline CDR1 is DFQATT and CDR2 is SNEGSKA (reference sequence). Written as DNA, the CDR3 is TGCAGTGCTGGGAGTGGTTCACCCCTCCACTTT. The encoded protein is CSAGSGSPLHF.

The chain is built from TRBV25-1 and TRBJ2-5; TRBD2 matches at 10 bases. V shed 7 bases, J shed 5 bases, and the junction held 4 bases outside the gene matches. The CDR3 totals 13 residues. The germline V gene encodes CDR1 MGHDK and CDR2 SYGVNS. CDR3 nucleotide sequence: TGTGCCAGCACCCGAGCGGGAGGGGAGACCCAGTACTTC. The encoded protein is CASTRAGGETQYF.

This clone was seen only a few times. The rearrangement joins TRBV4-1 to TRBJ2-7, with a tentative D call TRBD1 (6 bases). Trimming stripped 4 bases from V and 0 bases from J, with 16 bases between. Germline V gives CDR1 MGHRA, CDR2 YSYEKL. This CDR3 region has 16 residues. In DNA, the CDR3 is TGCGCCAGCAGCCGGGGGACAAGCGGTAGCTCCTACGAGCAGTACTTC. Protein product: CASSRGTSGSSYEQYF.

The CDR3 DNA reads as TGTGCCAGCAGTTCCACGGTGAACACTGAAGCTTTCTTT. As protein: CASSSTVNTEAFF. This chain connects TRBV6-5 to TRBJ1-1; no clear D gene. Germline CDR1 and CDR2: MNHEY and SVGAGI. V lost 4 bases and J 0 bases, leaving 6 bases between the germline ends. CDR3 size: 13 residues.

The V call is TRBV18, the J call TRBJ1-5; 7 bases agree with TRBD1. The germline V gene encodes CDR1 KGHSH and CDR2 LQKENI. The V gene end was trimmed by 5 bases and the J gene end by 0 bases; junction bases not matched to a gene: 7. This CDR3 has 16 residues. CDR3 sequence reads: CASSAQGGNSNQPQHF. DNA for the CDR3: TGTGCCAGCTCAGCCCAGGGGGGGAATAGCAATCAGCCCCAGCATTTT.

The chain links TRBV13 to TRBJ2-1, with a tentative D call TRBD2 (5 bases). Germline lookup yields CDR1 PRHDT and CDR2 FYEKMQ (reference sequence). This CDR3 spans 15 amino acids. With 2 bases removed from V and 1 base from J, the gap between germline ends came to 9 bases. CDR3 amino acids: CASSLPRGSYNEQFF. CDR3 DNA: TGTGCCAGCAGCTTACCCCGGGGTTCCTACAATGAGCAGTTCTTC.

The gene calls are TRBV7-9 and TRBJ2-2, with D perhaps TRBD1 (5 bases). Per the germline V gene, CDR1 is SEHNR and CDR2 is FQNEAQ (reference sequence). This CDR3 has 15 residues. The V end lost 5 bases, the J end lost 5 bases, and 15 bases lay between the germline ends. The CDR3 sequence is CASSRPPGKTGELFF. CDR3 DNA sequence: TGTGCCAGCAGCCGCCCCCCAGGGAAGACCGGGGAGCTGTTTTTT.

This chain connects TRBV7-9 to TRBJ1-1, with 8 bases lining up with TRBD1. CDR3 length equals 16 residues. Germline CDR1 reads SEHNR; CDR2 reads FQNEAQ (reference sequence). Trimming cost V 5 bases and J 8 bases; bases outside gene matches: 16. CDR3 in DNA: TGTGCCAGCAGCCCAGTCCAGGGGGCGGCTCGGGGCGAAGCTTTCTTT. Amino acids: CASSPVQGAARGEAFF.

This clone was detected once. The CDR3 reads CASSLSVGSSYNEQFF. In DNA form, the CDR3 reads TGTGCCAGCAGCTTAAGCGTTGGAAGCTCCTACAATGAGCAGTTCTTC. This chain joins TRBV7-8 and TRBJ2-1; D is undetermined. There are 16 residues in the CDR3. Trimming took 2 bases from V and 0 from J, leaving 11 bases between them. Germline-derived CDR1 and CDR2 are SGHVS and FQNEAQ.

The genes are TRBV2 and TRBJ2-3; D is possibly TRBD1 or TRBD2 (6 bases each). This CDR3 contains 17 residues. V lost 6 bases and J 0 bases, leaving 19 bases between the germline ends. The germline V gene encodes CDR1 SNHLY and CDR2 FYNNEI. The CDR3 DNA follows: TGTGCCAGCAGCGGCCGTGGGGCGGGACATAGCACAGATACGCAGTATTTT. This sequence encodes CASSGRGAGHSTDTQYF.

The V call is TRBV11-2, the J call TRBJ1-3; no firm D call. Between the trimmed V and J ends, which lost 3 bases and 0 bases, there was a span of 6 bases. Germline CDR1 SGHAT, CDR2 FQNNGV. This CDR3 region has 14 residues. The DNA of the CDR3 is TGTGCCAGCAGCTTTAGTAACTCTGGAAACACCATATATTTT. This encodes CASSFSNSGNTIYF.

The rearrangement links TRBV7-9 to TRBJ2-1, with 16 bases identical to TRBD2. There are 16 residues in the CDR3. Germline values: CDR1 SEHNR, CDR2 FQNEAQ (reference sequence). The V segment lost 2 bases and the J segment 8 bases; nucleotides outside the gene matches: 3. CDR3 sequence reads: CASSLWGLAGGDEQFF. CDR3 bases: TGTGCCAGCAGCTTATGGGGACTAGCGGGAGGGGATGAGCAGTTCTTC.

This clone was found once. This chain joins TRBV29-1 and TRBJ2-1, with 7 bases aligning to TRBD2. Germline CDR1 and CDR2: SQVTM and ANQGSEA. CDR3 length: 16 residues. V shed 0 bases, J shed 10 bases, and the junction held 15 bases outside the gene matches. CDR3 in DNA: TGCAGCGTTGAAGATCCTGAGGCGGGAGTTTCTAGGGAGCAGTTCTTC. Its protein product is CSVEDPEAGVSREQFF.

This clone was seen just once. This chain links TRBV5-1 with TRBJ2-3; 11 bases are a match to TRBD2. CDR3 length equals 19 residues. Germline V gene data show CDR1 as SGHRS and CDR2 as YFSETQ. With 0 bases clipped from V and 0 bases from J, the junction kept 9 bases outside the gene matches. For the CDR3, the DNA is TGCGCCAGCAGCTTGGCCGCATTAGCGGGAGGGACTAGCACAGATACGCAGTATTTT. Translation gives CASSLAALAGGTSTDTQYF.